This T cell receptor (beta chain) was found in a study of CD8 T cells in Susac syndrome. An input of roughly 0.45 to 1 ug of RNA was subjected to reverse transcription using random hexamers. TCRdb used MiXCR to reprocess the immunoSEQ multiplex PCR reads, holding one entry per CDR3 protein. In the table there are approximately 200,000 distinct CDR3 sequences, about 95% of which are singletons. This clonotype was picked up one time. The CDR3 covers 15 residues. V lost 5 bases and J 1 base, leaving 17 bases between the germline ends. The V gene's germline CDR1 is DFQATT and CDR2 SNEGSKA (reference sequence).

The chain carries TRBV20-1 and TRBJ1-1; D remains unclear. The TCR comes from a human donor with multiple sclerosis. The sample was CD4+ T cells from PBMCs. CDR3 sequence (DNA): TGCAGTGCTCTACGGGGAGGGATTAGGAACACTGAAGCTTTCTTT. Translation: CSALRGGIRNTEAFF.